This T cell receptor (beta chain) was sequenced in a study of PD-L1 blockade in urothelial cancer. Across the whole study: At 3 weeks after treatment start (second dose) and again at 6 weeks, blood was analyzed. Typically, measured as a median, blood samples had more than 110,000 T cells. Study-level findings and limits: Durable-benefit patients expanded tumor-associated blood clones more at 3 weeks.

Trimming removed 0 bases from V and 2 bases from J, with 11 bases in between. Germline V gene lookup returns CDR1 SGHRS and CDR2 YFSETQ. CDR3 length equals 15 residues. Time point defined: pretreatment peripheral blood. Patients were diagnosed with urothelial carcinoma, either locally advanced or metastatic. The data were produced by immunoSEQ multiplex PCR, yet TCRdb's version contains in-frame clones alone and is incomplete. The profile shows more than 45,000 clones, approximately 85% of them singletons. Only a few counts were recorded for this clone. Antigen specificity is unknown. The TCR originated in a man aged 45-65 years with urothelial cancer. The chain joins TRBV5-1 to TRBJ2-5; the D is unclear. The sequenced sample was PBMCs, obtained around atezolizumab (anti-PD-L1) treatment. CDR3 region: CASSLVAPDQETQYF. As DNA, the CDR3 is TGCGCCAGCAGCTTGGTAGCCCCCGATCAAGAGACCCAGTACTTC.